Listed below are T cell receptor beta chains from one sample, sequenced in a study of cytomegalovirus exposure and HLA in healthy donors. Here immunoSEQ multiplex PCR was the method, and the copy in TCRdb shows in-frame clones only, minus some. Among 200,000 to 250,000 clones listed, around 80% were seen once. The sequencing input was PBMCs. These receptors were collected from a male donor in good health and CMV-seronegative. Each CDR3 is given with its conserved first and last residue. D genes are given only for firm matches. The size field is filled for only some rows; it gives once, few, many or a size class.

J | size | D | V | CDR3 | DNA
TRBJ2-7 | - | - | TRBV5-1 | CASSLLYRGYEQYF | TGCGCCAGCAGCCTCCTTTATAGGGGATACGAGCAGTACTTC
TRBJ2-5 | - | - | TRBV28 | CASSLRLRQRETQYF | TGTGCCAGCAGTTTACGGTTGCGGCAGCGAGAGACCCAGTACTTC
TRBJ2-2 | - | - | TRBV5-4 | CASRPRGRNTGELFF | TGTGCCAGCAGGCCCAGGGGTCGAAACACCGGGGAGCTGTTTTTT
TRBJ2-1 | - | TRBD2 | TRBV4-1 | CASSQAGLSNEQFF | TGCGCCAGCAGCCAAGCGGGACTAAGCAATGAGCAGTTCTTC
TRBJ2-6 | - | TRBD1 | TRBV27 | CASSFAGQGEPGANVLTF | TGTGCCAGCAGTTTTGCTGGACAGGGGGAGCCTGGGGCCAACGTCCTGACTTTC
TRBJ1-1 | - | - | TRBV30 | CARRAGATEAFF | TGTGCCCGGAGGGCGGGCGCCACTGAAGCTTTCTTT
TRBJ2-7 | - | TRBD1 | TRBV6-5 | CAGSSDRGLDEQYF | TGTGCCGGCAGTTCCGACAGGGGGCTCGACGAGCAGTACTTC
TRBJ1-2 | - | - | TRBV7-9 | CASSLRGIGGYTF | TGTGCCAGCAGCTTACGGGGGATTGGCGGCTACACCTTC
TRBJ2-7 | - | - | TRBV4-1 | CASSQDRGTYEQYF | TGCGCCAGCAGCCAAGATCGGGGAACCTACGAGCAGTACTTC
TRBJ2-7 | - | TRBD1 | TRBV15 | CATSSGRDSLYEQYF | TGTGCCACCAGCTCCGGCCGGGACAGTCTCTACGAGCAGTACTTC
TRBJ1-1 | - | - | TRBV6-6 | CASSGLRTAEAFF | TGTGCCAGCAGTGGGTTAAGGACTGCTGAAGCTTTCTTT
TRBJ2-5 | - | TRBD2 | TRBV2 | CASRGGLAVTETQYF | TGTGCCAGCAGGGGGGGACTAGCGGTGACGGAGACCCAGTACTTC
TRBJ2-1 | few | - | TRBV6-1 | CASSEERDYYNEQFF | TGTGCCAGCAGTGAAGAACGGGATTATTACAATGAGCAGTTCTTC
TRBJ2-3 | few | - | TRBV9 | CASSVAGSTDTQYF | TGTGCCAGCAGCGTAGCGGGGAGCACAGATACGCAGTATTTT
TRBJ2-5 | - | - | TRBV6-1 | CASSASFGGGGSETQYF | TGTGCCAGCAGTGCCTCTTTTGGAGGGGGCGGCTCAGAGACCCAGTACTTC
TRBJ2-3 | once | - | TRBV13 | CASSSGVTDTQYF | TGTGCCAGCAGCTCGGGGGTCACAGATACGCAGTATTTT
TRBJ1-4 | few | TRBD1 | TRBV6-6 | CASTKTGGNEKLFF | TGTGCCAGCACTAAGACAGGGGGGAATGAAAAACTGTTTTTT
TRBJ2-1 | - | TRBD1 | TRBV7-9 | CASNWNRGQGHNMQFF | TGTGCCAGCAACTGGAACCGGGGACAGGGCCATAATATGCAGTTCTTC
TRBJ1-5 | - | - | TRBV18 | CASSPRTDNQPQHF | TGTGCCAGCTCACCCCGGACAGACAATCAGCCCCAGCATTTT
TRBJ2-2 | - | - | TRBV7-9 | CASITTDTGELFF | TGTGCCAGCATCACCACGGACACCGGGGAGCTGTTTTTT
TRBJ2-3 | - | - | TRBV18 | CASSRVRTLTDTQYF | TGTGCCAGCTCACGCGTCCGTACCCTCACAGATACGCAGTATTTT
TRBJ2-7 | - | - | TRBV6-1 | CASSESTGPPYEQYF | TGTGCCAGCAGTGAATCTACAGGGCCCCCCTACGAGCAGTACTTC
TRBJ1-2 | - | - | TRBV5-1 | CASSLGSGEYGYTF | TGCGCCAGCAGCTTGGGGTCCGGGGAATATGGCTACACCTTC
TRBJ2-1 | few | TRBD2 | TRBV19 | CASSITFFSGTANNEQFF | TGTGCCAGTAGTATAACCTTCTTTAGCGGGACTGCGAACAATGAGCAGTTCTTC
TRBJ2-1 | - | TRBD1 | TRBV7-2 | CASSLTRGLYNEQFF | TGTGCCAGCAGCTTAACCAGGGGGCTCTACAATGAGCAGTTCTTC